Below are 32 T cell receptor beta chains sequenced from a single sample in a study of molecular identifiers for immune sequencing clone quantification. TCRdb ran MiXCR on the PCR reads and lists one entry per CDR3 protein. Of under 600,000 distinct CDR3 sequences listed, about 21% are singletons. The source material was naive CD8+ T cells from blood, with Jurkat cell RNA spiked in. Subset reported: FACS-sorted CD8+CD4-CCR7+CD45RA+ naive T cells. The source is a human donor in good health. Some libraries in this study had Jurkat cell RNA spiked in.

Points on this clonotype: A much larger clone differs by one base, so this may be a read error. The chain carries TRBV29-1 and TRBJ2-7; D is possibly TRBD1 or TRBD2 (6 bases each). V lost 7 bases and J 2 bases, leaving 15 bases between the germline ends. Germline V lookup: CDR1 SQVTM, CDR2 ANQGSEA. The CDR3 loop spans 13 amino acids. CDR3 region: CSAGTGATYEQYF. The CDR3 DNA follows: TGCAGCGCCGGAACGGGGGCCACCTACGAGCAGTACTTC.

This clonotype was counted ten times or more. The chain employs TRBV7-9 and TRBJ2-3, with 11 nucleotides matching TRBD2. Germline CDR1 reads SEHNR; CDR2 reads FQNEAQ (reference sequence). After removal of 2 bases from V and 4 bases from J, the junction contained 5 bases not matched to a gene. This CDR3 contains 16 residues. CDR3 sequence reads: CASSLRGGLAADTQYF. The CDR3 DNA reads TGTGCCAGCAGCTTACGCGGGGGACTAGCGGCAGATACGCAGTATTTT.

The chain combines TRBV12-3 or TRBV12-4 with TRBJ2-3; 7 bases are shared with TRBD2. The CDR3 consists of 13 residues. With V trimmed by 9 bases and J by 3 bases, 6 bases remained unmatched. The CDR3 coding sequence is TGTGCCAGTGGCGGGAGTGTGACAGATACGCAGTATTTT. As protein: CASGGSVTDTQYF.

This sequence joins TRBV7-9 and TRBJ1-2; 8 bases are a match to TRBD1. The V and J ends lost 0 bases and 5 bases, in that order; junction bases with no gene match: 8. This CDR3 region has 16 residues. Germline V gene lookup returns CDR1 SEHNR and CDR2 FQNEAQ (reference sequence). DNA of the CDR3: TGTGCCAGCAGCTTAGCCTCCGCGGACAGGGCGTATGGCTACACCTTC. Residues: CASSLASADRAYGYTF.

The table lists this clonotype with many counts. V is TRBV12-3 or TRBV12-4 and J is TRBJ1-5; no reliable D call. V gave up 10 bases and J gave up 3 bases, with 16 bases separating them. The length of the CDR3 is 14 residues. Here the CDR3 DNA reads TGTGCCATCGCGCTGGGTACCCCCAATCAGCCCCAGCATTTT. Translated: CAIALGTPNQPQHF.

The table lists this clonotype with many counts. This chain uses TRBV27 with TRBJ2-3; 12 positions match TRBD2. The CDR3 runs to 12 residues. V lost 4 bases to trimming and J lost 11 bases; unmatched junction nucleotides: 1. The germline V gene encodes CDR1 MNHEY and CDR2 SMNVEV (reference sequence). Here the CDR3 DNA reads TGTGCCAGCAGTTCGGGACTAGCGGGGCAGTATTTT. Amino acids: CASSSGLAGQYF.

This chain links TRBV11-2 with TRBJ2-7; TRBD1 agrees at 7 bases. Germline trimming cut 4 bases from V and 9 bases from J; bases unmatched to any gene: 15. Germline loops: CDR1 SGHAT, CDR2 FQNNGV. The CDR3 contains 15 residues. The CDR3 sequence is CASSYAGTANSGQYF. CDR3 in DNA: TGTGCCAGCAGCTACGCCGGGACAGCAAACAGCGGGCAGTACTTC.

V is TRBV5-4 and J is TRBJ1-2; unclear D gene. V lost 0 bases to trimming and J lost 0 bases, with 9 bases between them. The CDR3 runs to 15 residues. The germline CDR1 and CDR2 sequences are SGHNT and YYREEE (reference sequence). In DNA, the CDR3 is TGTGCCAGCAGCTTGGGAGAGGTAACTAACTATGGCTACACCTTC. Residues: CASSLGEVTNYGYTF.

This clonotype turned up a few times. The V gene is TRBV4-1, the J gene TRBJ2-1, with TRBD2 as a possible D gene (6 bases). V was shortened by 0 bases and J by 8 bases, with 14 bases between the two germline ends. Germline CDR1 and CDR2: MGHRA and YSYEKL. The CDR3 is 15 amino acids. The chain's CDR3 is CASSQDRTSSHEQFF. The CDR3 nucleotides are TGCGCCAGCAGCCAAGACCGAACTAGCAGCCATGAGCAGTTCTTC.

This clonotype was picked up many times. This chain connects TRBV4-3 to TRBJ1-1; 9 nucleotides agree with TRBD1. The ends lost 5 bases at V and 0 bases at J; junction bases unmatched: 4. CDR1 and CDR2 from the germline V gene are LGHNA and YSLEER. The CDR3 length is 15 residues. CDR3 sequence reads: CASSEHRGLNTEAFF. As DNA, the CDR3 is TGCGCCAGCAGCGAGCACAGGGGGCTGAACACTGAAGCTTTCTTT.

J is TRBJ2-7 and V is TRBV4-3; 7 nucleotides agree with TRBD2. This CDR3 has 16 residues. Germline V gives CDR1 LGHNA, CDR2 YSLEER. J lost 3 bases, V lost 0 bases, and 8 bases had no gene match. The CDR3 region is CASSQDWTSLFYEQYF. CDR3 bases: TGCGCCAGCAGCCAAGACTGGACTAGTTTATTCTACGAGCAGTACTTC.

This clonotype was found a few times. This chain connects TRBV7-9 to TRBJ2-3, with TRBD1 matching 8 bases. Trimming took 5 bases from V and 4 from J; bases not matched to a gene: 14. This CDR3 spans 17 amino acids. From germline, CDR1 is SEHNR and CDR2 FQNEAQ (reference sequence). The CDR3 sequence: CASSPPPGRGHSDTQYF. CDR3 sequence (DNA): TGTGCCAGCAGCCCACCCCCCGGCAGGGGGCATTCAGATACGCAGTATTTT.

The table lists this clonotype with many counts. The chain is built from TRBV20-1 and TRBJ2-7; 10 nucleotides align to TRBD2. The CDR3 covers 14 residues. Trimming took 5 bases from V and 1 from J; bases not matched to a gene: 5. CDR1 DFQATT and CDR2 SNEGSKA come from the germline V gene (reference sequence). CDR3 DNA: TGCAGTGCTGACGGGACTAGCGTGTCCTACGAGCAGTACTTC. Translation gives CSADGTSVSYEQYF.

V usage is TRBV4-1 and J usage is TRBJ2-3; TRBD2 is a possible D gene (5 bases). The V gene lost 7 bases and the J gene lost 0 bases, with 26 bases spanning the gap. Germline CDR1 and CDR2: MGHRA and YSYEKL. This CDR3 has 19 amino acids. The CDR3: CASNSGGPSRHLSTDTQYF. The CDR3 DNA sequence: TGCGCCAGCAACTCCGGAGGCCCTTCCCGACACCTTAGCACAGATACGCAGTATTTT.

The chain recombines TRBV4-1 with TRBJ2-1; a weak D match, TRBD2 (6 bases). Trimming cost V 5 bases and J 9 bases, with 20 bases left between them. The CDR3 consists of 15 residues. In germline, CDR1 is MGHRA, CDR2 YSYEKL. CDR3 nucleotides: TGCGCCAGCAGCTACACTGGCGGGAATCTAGGTGAGCAGTTCTTC. Protein product: CASSYTGGNLGEQFF.

The chain recombines TRBV10-2 with TRBJ2-7; a weak D match, TRBD1 (6 bases). The germline CDR1 and CDR2 sequences are WSHSY and SAAADI. CDR3 length: 12 residues. V was cut by 4 bases and J by 5 bases, with 9 bases left in between. This chain's CDR3 is CASSGPGDEQYF. As DNA, the CDR3 is TGCGCCAGCAGTGGTCCAGGGGACGAGCAGTACTTC.

As regards this clonotype: Since a much larger clone is just one base distant, this may be a read error. The missing conserved phenylalanine or tryptophan at the end of this CDR3 makes a read error likely. This chain links TRBV30 with TRBJ2-4; 9 bases map to TRBD2. Losses at the gene ends were 4 bases for V and 0 bases for J; bases not matched to a gene: 1. This CDR3 has 14 residues. Germline V gene lookup returns CDR1 GTSNPN and CDR2 SVGIG (reference sequence). CDR3 nucleotides: TGTGCCTGGACTAGCGGGATAGCCAAAAACATTCAGTACCTC. Its protein product is CAWTSGIAKNIQYL.

This clonotype was detected a few times. V is TRBV30 and J is TRBJ2-1; TRBD2 matches at 10 bases. CDR1 is GTSNPN and CDR2 is SVGIG in the germline V gene (reference sequence). The length of the CDR3 is 14 residues. V shed 8 bases and J 4 bases; nucleotides not matched to a gene: 8. The CDR3 region has the DNA TGTGCCGACCCCACTAGCGGGAAATACAATGAGCAGTTCTTC. Protein sequence: CADPTSGKYNEQFF.

The gene calls are TRBV18 and TRBJ2-3; a weak D match, TRBD2 (6 bases). Trimming shortened V by 5 bases and J by 2 bases, and 14 bases separated the two germline ends. Germline CDR1 KGHSH, CDR2 LQKENI. The CDR3 is 15 amino acids. The CDR3 loop reads CASSTEEGPTDTQYF. CDR3 nucleotides: TGTGCCAGCTCAACCGAGGAGGGGCCCACAGATACGCAGTATTTT.

This clonotype was found many times. The chain joins TRBV4-1 to TRBJ1-1; D is ambiguous. Germline V CDR1 and CDR2: MGHRA, YSYEKL. The ends were cut back, 3 bases at V and 0 bases at J, with 14 bases in the middle. This CDR3 is 16 amino acids long. The CDR3 region is CASSHPNSQMNTEAFF. CDR3 coding DNA: TGCGCCAGCAGCCACCCCAACAGTCAAATGAACACTGAAGCTTTCTTT.

The sample holds many counts of this clonotype. The chain uses TRBV5-1 and TRBJ2-5; TRBD1 aligns across 7 bases. The CDR3 is 14 residues long. Germline V gene data show CDR1 as SGHRS and CDR2 as YFSETQ. V gave up 6 bases and J gave up 5 bases; unmatched junction bases: 10. The DNA of the CDR3 is TGCGCCAGCACCGGACAGGAGGTAACGGAGACCCAGTACTTC. This sequence encodes CASTGQEVTETQYF.

This clonotype was seen more than once but under ten times. The V and J genes are TRBV5-5 and TRBJ1-1; D is uncertain. This CDR3 has 16 amino acids. From germline, CDR1 is SGHKS and CDR2 YYEKEE (reference sequence). Between the trimmed V and J ends, which lost 1 base and 2 bases, there was a span of 15 bases. The CDR3: CASSLLGGTLNTEAFF. CDR3 sequence (DNA): TGTGCCAGCAGCTTGCTCGGCGGCACCCTAAACACTGAAGCTTTCTTT.

V is TRBV6-6 and J is TRBJ2-7; 9 bases agree with TRBD1. Unmatched junction bases numbered 11, after V lost 2 bases and J lost 3 bases. Germline V gene sequence: CDR1 MNHNY, CDR2 SVGAGI (reference sequence). This CDR3 is built from 17 residues. CDR3 protein: CASSYPETGGPNYEQYF. The DNA for the CDR3 is TGTGCCAGCAGTTACCCCGAGACAGGGGGACCAAACTACGAGCAGTACTTC.

This clonotype turned up a few times. The V and J genes are TRBV6-2 or TRBV6-3 and TRBJ2-2; no firm D call. Trimming shortened V by 2 bases and J by 4 bases, and 5 bases separated the two germline ends. This CDR3 is built from 13 residues. From germline, CDR1 is MNHEY and CDR2 SVGEGT. The CDR3 DNA follows: TGTGCCAGCAGTTACAAGGTCACCGGGGAGCTGTTTTTT. Amino acid sequence: CASSYKVTGELFF.

This clonotype has just one count. This likely traces to a read error, being one base from a far larger clone. The rearrangement uses TRBV7-9 and TRBJ2-7; D possibly corresponds to TRBD2 (6 bases). The CDR3 has 13 residues. Germline V gene sequence: CDR1 SEHNR, CDR2 FQNEAQ (reference sequence). The CDR3 DNA follows: TGTGCCAGCAGCCCCGGGACTTACTACGGGCAGTACTTC. Translating gives CASSPGTYYGQYF.

The chain couples TRBV27 to TRBJ2-2; D may be TRBD1 (5 bases). This CDR3 has 14 residues. V was clipped by 6 bases and J by 6 bases, with 14 bases between them. From germline, CDR1 is MNHEY and CDR2 SMNVEV (reference sequence). The CDR3 protein is CASSQLTEPGELFF. The DNA of the CDR3 is TGTGCCAGCAGCCAATTGACAGAACCCGGGGAGCTGTTTTTT.

This chain joins TRBV15 and TRBJ1-2; perhaps TRBD1 as D (5 bases). CDR1 and CDR2 (germline): LNHNV, YYDKDF (reference sequence). The CDR3 extends over 13 amino acids. V lost 5 bases and J lost 9, with 16 bases in between. As DNA, the CDR3 is TGTGCCACCAGCTCCCGTGGGGGAATGAGCTACACCTTC. Its translation: CATSSRGGMSYTF.

This clonotype was detected many times. The chain recombines TRBV24-1 with TRBJ2-2; D is uncertain. The CDR3 is 13 amino acids. V lost 4 bases to trimming and J lost 4 bases, with 6 bases between them. CDR1 and CDR2 from the germline V gene are KGHDR and SFDVKD. Here the CDR3 reads CATSERVTGELFF. The CDR3 coding sequence is TGTGCCACCAGTGAACGGGTCACCGGGGAGCTGTTTTTT.

This clonotype was recorded many times. The V and J genes are TRBV28 and TRBJ2-7; possible D gene TRBD2, 6 bases. CDR3 length equals 15 residues. Trimming took 4 bases from V and 2 from J, leaving 15 bases between them. Germline lookup yields CDR1 MDHEN and CDR2 SYDVKM. CDR3 in DNA: TGTGCCAGCAGTTGGAGGGGCCCACTTACCTACGAGCAGTACTTC. It translates to CASSWRGPLTYEQYF.

The table lists this clonotype with many counts. The V call is TRBV6-2 or TRBV6-3, the J call TRBJ2-5, with a possible D match to TRBD1 (5 bases). The CDR3 loop spans 15 amino acids. Trimming pared 0 bases from V and 1 base from J, leaving 9 bases between. CDR1 and CDR2 (germline): MNHEY, SVGEGT. The CDR3 region is CASSYSNRGQETQYF. The CDR3 bases are TGTGCCAGCAGTTACTCGAATAGGGGCCAAGAGACCCAGTACTTC.

This clonotype has only a few counts. The chain couples TRBV19 to TRBJ2-2, with D perhaps matching TRBD2 (6 bases). The CDR3 is made up of 16 amino acids. V shed 4 bases and J shed 6 bases, with 18 bases lying between them. Germline-derived CDR1 and CDR2 are LNHDA and SQIVND (reference sequence). CDR3 region: CASSTLGGINAGELFF. The CDR3 nucleotides read TGTGCCAGTAGTACCCTTGGGGGGATTAACGCCGGGGAGCTGTTTTTT.

This clonotype was observed at least ten times. The gene calls are TRBV20-1 and TRBJ2-7, with D hard to call. Germline CDR1 reads DFQATT; CDR2 reads SNEGSKA (reference sequence). The CDR3 is made up of 13 amino acids. V was clipped by 0 bases and J by 5 bases, with 11 bases between them. CDR3 bases: TGCAGTGCTAGAGATCGTGGGTTGGACGAGCAGTACTTC. It specifies CSARDRGLDEQYF.